This TCR beta chain was recovered during a study of blood T cell repertoires in COVID-19. Enrolled through a virtual design, the participants were between roughly 18 and 90 years of age and came from some 26 US areas. Repertoires were generated with immunoSEQ multiplex PCR, while TCRdb's copy carries only in-frame clones and drops some. The repertoire holds about 200,000 clones, with 86% as singletons. V shed 4 bases, J shed 4 bases, and the junction held 9 bases outside the gene matches. The CDR3 spans 16 residues. Germline V gives CDR1 SGHRS, CDR2 YFSETQ. The sequencing input was PBMCs or T cells enriched from blood (not recorded which). J is TRBJ2-5 and V is TRBV5-1, with 11 bases that match TRBD2. This clonotype originated in a woman aged 25 to 39 who had been exposed to COVID-19. CDR3 region: CASSPTLAGGPETQYF. CDR3 DNA sequence: TGCGCCAGCAGCCCCACTCTAGCGGGGGGACCAGAGACCCAGTACTTC.